This TCR beta chain appears in the sequencing data of a study of blood T cell repertoires in COVID-19. In the study overall: Researchers got acute and convalescent COVID-19 samples from the United States, Italy and Spain. T cells, B-cell-depleted T cells, or PBMCs provided the cDNA or gDNA that served as material.

Authors' processing steps: Using reference gene primer amplification, nucleated cell counts were estimated. Using immunoSEQ multiplex PCR, the repertoire was profiled, and TCRdb retains in-frame clones only, with some absent. The DNA was the basis for D and trimming; V, J and clone size are from that table. The table records just over 15,000 clones, around four fifths of them present only once. The table lists this clone with a count of one. Germline V gene data show CDR1 as SGHNT and CDR2 as YENEEA. Unmatched junction bases numbered 8, after V lost 3 bases and J lost 3 bases. The CDR3 loop spans 16 amino acids.

The chain combines TRBV11-3 with TRBJ2-5, with TRBD1 matching 9 bases. This receptor was identified in a man aged 80 or over with active or convalescent COVID-19. What was sequenced was peripheral blood. The DNA of the CDR3 is TGTGCCAGCAGCTTTTGGGACAGGGAGGTAAAAGAGACCCAGTACTTC. Its protein product is CASSFWDREVKETQYF.